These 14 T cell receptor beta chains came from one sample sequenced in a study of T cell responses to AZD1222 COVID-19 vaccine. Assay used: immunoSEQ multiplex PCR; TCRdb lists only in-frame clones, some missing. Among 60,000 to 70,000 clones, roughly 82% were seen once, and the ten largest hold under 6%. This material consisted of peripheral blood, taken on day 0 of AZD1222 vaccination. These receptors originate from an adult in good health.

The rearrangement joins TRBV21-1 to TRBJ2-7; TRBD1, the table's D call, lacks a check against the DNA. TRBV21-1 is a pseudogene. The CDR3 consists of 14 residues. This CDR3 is CASLGTGGLVGQYF. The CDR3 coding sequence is TGTGCCAGCTTAGGGACAGGGGGGCTTGTGGGGCAGTACTTC.

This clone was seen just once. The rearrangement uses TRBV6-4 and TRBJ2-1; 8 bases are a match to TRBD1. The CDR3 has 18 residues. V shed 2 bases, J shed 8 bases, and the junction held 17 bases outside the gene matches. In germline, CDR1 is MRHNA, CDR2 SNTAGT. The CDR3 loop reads CASSDGGTGFGSLDEQFF. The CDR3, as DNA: TGTGCCAGCAGTGACGGGGGGACAGGTTTCGGGTCTTTGGATGAGCAGTTCTTC.

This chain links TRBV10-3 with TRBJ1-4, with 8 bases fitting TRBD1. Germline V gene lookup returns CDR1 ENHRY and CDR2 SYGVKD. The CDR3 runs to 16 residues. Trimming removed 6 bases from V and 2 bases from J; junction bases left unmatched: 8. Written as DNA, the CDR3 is TGTGCCATCAGCGCGACAGGGGCCGGGACTAATGAAAAACTGTTTTTT. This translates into CAISATGAGTNEKLFF.

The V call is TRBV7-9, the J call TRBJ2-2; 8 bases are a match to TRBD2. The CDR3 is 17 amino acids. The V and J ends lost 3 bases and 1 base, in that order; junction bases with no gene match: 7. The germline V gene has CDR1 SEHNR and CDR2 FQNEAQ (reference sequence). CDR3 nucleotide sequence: TGTGCCAGCAGCTTGATAGCGGGGCCGAGGAACACCGGGGAGCTGTTTTTT. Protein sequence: CASSLIAGPRNTGELFF. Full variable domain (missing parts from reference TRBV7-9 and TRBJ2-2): DTGVSQNPRHKITKRGQNVTFRCDPISEHNRLYWYRQTLGQGPEFLTYFQNEAQLEKSRLLSDRFSAERPKGSFSTLEIQRTEQGDSAMYLCASSLIAGPRNTGELFFGEGSRLTVL.

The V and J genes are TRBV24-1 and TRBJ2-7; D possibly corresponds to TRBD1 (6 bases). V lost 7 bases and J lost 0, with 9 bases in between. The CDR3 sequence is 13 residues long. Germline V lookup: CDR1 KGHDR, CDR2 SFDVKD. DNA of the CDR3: TGTGCCACCAGGTGGGACAACTCCTACGAGCAGTACTTC. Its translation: CATRWDNSYEQYF.

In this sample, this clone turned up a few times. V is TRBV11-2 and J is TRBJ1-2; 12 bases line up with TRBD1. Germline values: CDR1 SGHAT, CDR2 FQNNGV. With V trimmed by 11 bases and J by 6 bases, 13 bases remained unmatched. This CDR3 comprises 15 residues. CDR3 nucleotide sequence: TGTGCCGACCGGGACAGGGGGCGGTTTTCCCATGGCTACACCTTC. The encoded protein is CADRDRGRFSHGYTF.

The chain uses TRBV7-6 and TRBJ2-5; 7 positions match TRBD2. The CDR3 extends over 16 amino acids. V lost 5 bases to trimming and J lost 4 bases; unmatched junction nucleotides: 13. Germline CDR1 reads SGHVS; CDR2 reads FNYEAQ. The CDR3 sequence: CASSRERGLGGETQYF. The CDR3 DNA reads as TGTGCCAGCAGCCGCGAGCGGGGCCTCGGGGGAGAGACCCAGTACTTC.

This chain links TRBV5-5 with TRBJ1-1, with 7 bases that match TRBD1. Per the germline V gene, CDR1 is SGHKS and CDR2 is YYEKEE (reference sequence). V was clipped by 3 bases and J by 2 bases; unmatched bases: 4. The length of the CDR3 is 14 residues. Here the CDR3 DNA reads TGTGCCAGCAGCTCCCAGGGGGTAAACACTGAAGCTTTCTTT. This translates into CASSSQGVNTEAFF.

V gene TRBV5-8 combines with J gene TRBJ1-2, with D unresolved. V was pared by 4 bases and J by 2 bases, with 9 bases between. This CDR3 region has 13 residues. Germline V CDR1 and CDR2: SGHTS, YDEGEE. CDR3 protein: CASSQNKNYGYTF. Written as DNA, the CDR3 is TGTGCCAGCAGCCAAAACAAGAACTATGGCTACACCTTC.

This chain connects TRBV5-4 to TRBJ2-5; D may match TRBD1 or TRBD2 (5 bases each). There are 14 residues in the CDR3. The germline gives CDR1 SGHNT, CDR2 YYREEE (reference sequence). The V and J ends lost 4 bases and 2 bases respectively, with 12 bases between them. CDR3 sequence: CASSPGTEQETQYF. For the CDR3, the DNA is TGTGCCAGCAGCCCAGGGACGGAGCAAGAGACCCAGTACTTC.

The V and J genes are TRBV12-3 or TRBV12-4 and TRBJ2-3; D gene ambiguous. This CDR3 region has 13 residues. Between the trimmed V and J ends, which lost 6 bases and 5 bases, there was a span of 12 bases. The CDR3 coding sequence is TGTGCCAGCAGCCTACGGCAAGGAGATACGCAGTATTTT. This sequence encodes CASSLRQGDTQYF.

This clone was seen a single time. The CDR3 spells CASSYSGNTDTQYF. The CDR3 DNA sequence: TGTGCCAGCAGTTACTCGGGCAACACAGATACGCAGTATTTT. The chain links TRBV6-2 or TRBV6-3 to TRBJ2-3, with D uncertain. CDR3 length: 14 amino acids. Germline CDR1 and CDR2: MNHEY and SVGEGT. V dropped 0 bases and J dropped 2 bases, with 6 bases sitting between them.

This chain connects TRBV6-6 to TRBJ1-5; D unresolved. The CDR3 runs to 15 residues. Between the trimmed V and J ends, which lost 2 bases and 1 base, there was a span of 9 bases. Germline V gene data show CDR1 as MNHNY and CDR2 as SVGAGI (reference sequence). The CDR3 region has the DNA TGTGCCAGCAGTTACCCCCGACAAAGCAATCAGCCCCAGCATTTT. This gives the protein CASSYPRQSNQPQHF.

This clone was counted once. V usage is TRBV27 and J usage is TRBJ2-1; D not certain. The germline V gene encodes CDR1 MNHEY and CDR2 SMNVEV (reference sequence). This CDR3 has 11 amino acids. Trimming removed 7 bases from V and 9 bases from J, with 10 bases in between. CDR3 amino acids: CASKLSGEQFF. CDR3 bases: TGTGCCAGCAAGTTATCGGGTGAGCAGTTCTTC.